Listed here is a single TCR beta chain. This sample is drawn from a study of T-cell memory formation after mild COVID-19. MiXCR, run by TCRdb on the 5' RACE reads, gives a single entry per CDR3 protein. The data show approximately 410,000 distinct CDR3 sequences, roughly a quarter seen once. The source of this sequence is an adult woman who had mild COVID-19 (a few samples of this study predate the infection). Cell type and time point are not known. The sequenced material came from PBMCs or a T cell subset sorted from them (not recorded which).

This chain's CDR3 is CASSLLAGYEQYF. CDR3 in DNA: TGTGCCAGCAGTTTACTAGCGGGCTACGAGCAGTACTTC. The V gene is TRBV12-3 or TRBV12-4, the J gene TRBJ2-7; the match to TRBD2 covers 8 bases. The CDR3 sequence is 13 residues long. Trimming removed 2 bases from V and 3 bases from J; junction bases left unmatched: 0.